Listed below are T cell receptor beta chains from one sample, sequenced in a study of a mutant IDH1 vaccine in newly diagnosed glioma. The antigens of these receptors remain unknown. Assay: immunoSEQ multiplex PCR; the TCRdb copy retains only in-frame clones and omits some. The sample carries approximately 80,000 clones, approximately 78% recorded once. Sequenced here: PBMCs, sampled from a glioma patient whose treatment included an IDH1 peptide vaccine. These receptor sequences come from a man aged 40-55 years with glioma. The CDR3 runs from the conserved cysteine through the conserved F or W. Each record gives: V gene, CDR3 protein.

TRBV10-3	CAITSGRSHEQYF
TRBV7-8	CASSPRSGTAYEQYF
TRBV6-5	CASSWDRVRNEQFF
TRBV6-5	CASSIRPNRRGQFF
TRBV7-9	CASSLVDTSSNQPQHF
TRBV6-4	CASSDRVWQYF
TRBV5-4	CASSSTGNGEQFF
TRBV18	CASSPLAGQQSEKLFF
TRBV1	CTSSQRGLRLYNEQFF
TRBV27	CASSPGQGSYNEQFF
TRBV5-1	CASSRDRVSYNEQFF
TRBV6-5	CASSYSTGPTGELFF
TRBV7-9	CASSSPETDTQYF
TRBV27	CASSLGSGAGNTIYF
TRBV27	CASSRTSGIQETQYF
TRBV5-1	CASSLDGTGVQPQHF
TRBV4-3	CASSQETGVLNGYTF